This TCR beta chain was observed in a study of response to subunit inactivated influenza vaccine. Notes on the study in general: Authors suggested few new T cells are recruited by each seasonal influenza vaccination.

Germline trimming cut 6 bases from V and 2 bases from J; bases unmatched to any gene: 5. CDR1 KGHDR and CDR2 SFDVKD come from the germline V gene. CDR3 length: 15 amino acids. On this clonotype: Its antigen is currently unknown.

TCRdb reanalysed the RT-PCR reads using MiXCR and keeps one entry per CDR3 protein. This sample has 600,000 to 700,000 distinct CDR3 sequences; 13% to 15% occur once, and the top ten carry 7.5% to 8%. The rearrangement links TRBV24-1 to TRBJ2-3; 9 nucleotides agree with TRBD2. The sample in question was PBMCs from blood, obtained around 14 days before vaccination. The TCR originated in a man over 45 who received an inactivated influenza vaccine. CDR3 sequence: CATSRLAGTTDTQYF. Here the CDR3 DNA reads TGTGCCACCAGTAGGCTAGCGGGAACCACAGATACGCAGTATTTT.